The next 5 T cell receptor beta chains were all read from a single sample in a study of Ad26.COV2.S vaccination and SARS-CoV-2 variants. This table comes from immunoSEQ multiplex PCR, and its TCRdb copy is limited to in-frame clones, with some not included. Among roughly 700,000 clones, roughly 90% were seen once, and the ten largest hold approximately 1.5%. The treatment here: roughly 19 received Ad26.COV2.S at low or high dose, single or two shots; roughly five received placebo; per-sample allocation not given. Day 63 after the first injection of vaccine or placebo was the sampling time. The sample was peripheral blood, taken in a trial of Ad26.COV2.S vaccine versus placebo. The receptors were gathered from a person aged 18-65 years who received the Ad26.COV2.S COVID-19 vaccine or a placebo.

This clone has a handful of counts. This chain links TRBV19 with TRBJ1-5; TRBD1 aligns across 8 bases. The germline CDR1 and CDR2 sequences are LNHDA and SQIVND (reference sequence). After removal of 7 bases from V and 2 bases from J, the junction contained 10 bases not matched to a gene. The CDR3 runs to 16 residues. CDR3 sequence reads: CASNSLQGVGNQPQHF. CDR3 nucleotides: TGTGCCAGTAACTCACTACAGGGGGTTGGCAATCAGCCCCAGCATTTT.

This clone was detected once. The chain is built from TRBV7-3 and TRBJ1-2; no definite D call. The CDR3 has 14 residues. Looked up from germline, CDR1 is SGHTA and CDR2 is FQGTGA. V dropped 1 base and J dropped 6 bases, with 12 bases sitting between them. DNA for the CDR3: TGTGCCAGCAGCTTAAACGGTGGTAGGGATGGCTACACCTTC. It is translated as CASSLNGGRDGYTF.

This chain uses TRBV5-6 with TRBJ2-7; the match to TRBD1 covers 7 bases. The length of the CDR3 is 12 residues. Germline-derived CDR1 and CDR2 are SGHDT and YYEEEE. V lost 2 bases, J lost 9 bases, and 5 bases stayed unmatched. CDR3 bases: TGTGCCAGCAGCTTCCGACAGGGTGTGCAGTACTTC. Amino acid sequence: CASSFRQGVQYF.

This chain links TRBV24-1 with TRBJ2-1, with 15 bases fitting TRBD2. The CDR3 has 17 amino acids. Unmatched junction bases numbered 4, after V lost 1 base and J lost 7 bases. Germline CDR1 KGHDR, CDR2 SFDVKD. The CDR3 DNA reads as TGTGCCACCAGTGATTTAGGGACTAGCGGGAGGAGGAATGAGCAGTTCTTC. Protein: CATSDLGTSGRRNEQFF.

The V gene is TRBV2, the J gene TRBJ1-4; 7 nucleotides agree with TRBD1. The CDR3 consists of 15 residues. In germline, CDR1 is SNHLY, CDR2 FYNNEI. With V trimmed by 6 bases and J by 7 bases, 11 bases remained unmatched. The CDR3 region has the DNA TGTGCCAGCAGAAGGGCAGGGGGTCTGGTTGAAAAACTGTTTTTT. Translation gives CASRRAGGLVEKLFF. Complete variable domain (other parts from reference TRBV2 and TRBJ1-4): EPEVTQTPSHQVTQMGQEVILRCVPISNHLYFYWYRQILGQKVEFLVSFYNNEISEKSEIFDDQFSVERPDGSNFTLKIRSTKLEDSAMYFCASRRAGGLVEKLFFGSGTQLSVL.